These T cell receptor beta chains were read from a single sample in a study of cytomegalovirus exposure and HLA in healthy donors. The assay was immunoSEQ multiplex PCR, and TCRdb's table has in-frame clones only and misses some. The sample carries about 160,000 clones, about 75% recorded once. The sample consisted of PBMCs. The receptors stem from a woman in her forties or fifties in good health and CMV-seropositive. CDR3s include the opening cysteine and the closing phenylalanine or tryptophan. D genes are given only for firm matches. Not all rows give a size; the values are once, few, many and, for expanded clones, a class.

CDR3 DNA: TGTGCCAGCAGTGACTCTGGGACAGGGAACCCAGATACGCAGTATTTT; CDR3 protein: CASSDSGTGNPDTQYF; J gene: TRBJ2-3; V gene: TRBV6-4; clone size: -; D gene: TRBD1
CDR3 DNA: TGTGCCAGCAGCGGACAGGGGGCGAGACCTGGGGCCAACGTCCTGACTTTC; CDR3 protein: CASSGQGARPGANVLTF; J gene: TRBJ2-6; V gene: TRBV27; clone size: -; D gene: TRBD1
CDR3 DNA: TGTGCCAGCAGCTTGGTAGCGGGGGGAAAATCAGATACGCAGTATTTT; CDR3 protein: CASSLVAGGKSDTQYF; J gene: TRBJ2-3; V gene: TRBV5-4; clone size: -; D gene: TRBD2
CDR3 DNA: TGTGCCAGTAACCGGGACAAAAAAAGGGACGCTGAAGCTTTCTTT; CDR3 protein: CASNRDKKRDAEAFF; J gene: TRBJ1-1; V gene: TRBV19; clone size: -; D gene: -
CDR3 DNA: TGTGCCAGCAGCCCCCGGGACAGGGATAATTCACCCCTCCACTTT; CDR3 protein: CASSPRDRDNSPLHF; J gene: TRBJ1-6; V gene: TRBV9; clone size: -; D gene: TRBD1
CDR3 DNA: TGCGCCAGCAGCCACCGGGGGTCGGCGGATGCCTACGAGCAGTACTTC; CDR3 protein: CASSHRGSADAYEQYF; J gene: TRBJ2-7; V gene: TRBV4-1; clone size: once; D gene: -
CDR3 DNA: TGTGCCACCAGCAGAGGAAGTAGCACAACCTACGAGCAGTACTTC; CDR3 protein: CATSRGSSTTYEQYF; J gene: TRBJ2-7; V gene: TRBV15; clone size: -; D gene: -
CDR3 DNA: TGTGCCAGCAGTTTACGTTATTCGCAGGTTGCCTCTGGGGCCAACGTCCTGACTTTC; CDR3 protein: CASSLRYSQVASGANVLTF; J gene: TRBJ2-6; V gene: TRBV27; clone size: -; D gene: -
CDR3 DNA: TGTGCCAGCAGCGTAGAACCCACCTACGGAGTAGAGCAGTACTTC; CDR3 protein: CASSVEPTYGVEQYF; J gene: TRBJ2-7; V gene: TRBV9; clone size: -; D gene: -
CDR3 DNA: TGTGCCAGCAGCTTGGTCGACTCCCGGGACTATGGCTACACCTTC; CDR3 protein: CASSLVDSRDYGYTF; J gene: TRBJ1-2; V gene: TRBV5-4; clone size: -; D gene: -
CDR3 DNA: TGTGCCAGCAGCAGCCGACAGGGTGTATCCTCCTACAATGAGCAGTTCTTC; CDR3 protein: CASSSRQGVSSYNEQFF; J gene: TRBJ2-1; V gene: TRBV13; clone size: -; D gene: TRBD1
CDR3 DNA: TGCGCCAGCAGCCAAGATTTGGGGGGCTCTGGAAACACCATATATTTT; CDR3 protein: CASSQDLGGSGNTIYF; J gene: TRBJ1-3; V gene: TRBV4-1; clone size: -; D gene: -
CDR3 DNA: TGTGCCAGCAGCTTACAGGGTGTTAACACTGAAGCTTTCTTT; CDR3 protein: CASSLQGVNTEAFF; J gene: TRBJ1-1; V gene: TRBV11-1; clone size: -; D gene: -
CDR3 DNA: TGCGCCAGCAGCCAGCCGAGCATCTCTGGAAACACCATATATTTT; CDR3 protein: CASSQPSISGNTIYF; J gene: TRBJ1-3; V gene: TRBV4-1; clone size: -; D gene: -
CDR3 DNA: TGTGCCAGCCGCCGAAACGGTGACTCTGGAAACACCATATATTTT; CDR3 protein: CASRRNGDSGNTIYF; J gene: TRBJ1-3; V gene: TRBV6-5; clone size: -; D gene: -
CDR3 DNA: TGTGCCAGCAGCTTACGACAGACGGGCGTACCTAGGGACTACGAGCAGTACTTC; CDR3 protein: CASSLRQTGVPRDYEQYF; J gene: TRBJ2-7; V gene: TRBV5-6; clone size: few; D gene: -
CDR3 DNA: TGTGCCAGCAGCTTACGGTTGCAAGAGACCCAGTACTTC; CDR3 protein: CASSLRLQETQYF; J gene: TRBJ2-5; V gene: TRBV7-7; clone size: -; D gene: -